This T cell receptor (beta chain) is drawn from a study of blood T cell repertoires in COVID-19. The authors' processing: Amplification of reference gene primers provided the estimated nucleated cell counts. Repertoires were generated with immunoSEQ multiplex PCR, while TCRdb's copy carries only in-frame clones and drops some. V and J calls and clone size are copied from that table; D and trimming were computed from the DNA. This table holds about 180,000 clones, around 88% found once. In Cohort 3, a recovered donor had either two negative PCRs, clearance, or symptom resolution. The germline gives CDR1 SNHLY, CDR2 FYNNEI. The V and J ends lost 6 bases and 2 bases, in that order; junction bases with no gene match: 13. The CDR3 consists of 17 residues.

Sequenced: PBMCs or T cells enriched from blood (not recorded which). The rearrangement uses TRBV2 and TRBJ2-5; 9 bases line up with TRBD2. The receptor was isolated from a woman in her twenties or thirties who had recovered from COVID-19. In DNA, the CDR3 is TGTGCCAGCAGCGACCCCCCTTTAGCGGGAGTACAAGAGACCCAGTACTTC. Translated, it gives CASSDPPLAGVQETQYF.